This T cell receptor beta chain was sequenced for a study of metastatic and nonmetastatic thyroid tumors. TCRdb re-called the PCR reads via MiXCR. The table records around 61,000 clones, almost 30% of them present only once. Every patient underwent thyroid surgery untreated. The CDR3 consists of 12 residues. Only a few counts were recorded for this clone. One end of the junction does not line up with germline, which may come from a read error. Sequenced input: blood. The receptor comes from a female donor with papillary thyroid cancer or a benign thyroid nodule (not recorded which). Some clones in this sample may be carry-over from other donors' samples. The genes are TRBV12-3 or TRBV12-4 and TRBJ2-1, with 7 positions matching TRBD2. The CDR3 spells CASSPIAGEQFF. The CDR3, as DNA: TGTGCCAGCAGCCCCATAGCGGGTGAGCAATTCTTC.